What follows are 6 T cell receptor beta chains derived from one specimen sequenced in a study of regulatory T cells in long-lasting Graves disease. Sequencing libraries for TCR beta were prepared with iRepertoire HTBI primers and Arm-PCR of CDR3 regions. TCRdb independently ran MiXCR on the multiplex PCR reads; one entry per CDR3 protein. Counted here are around 400,000 distinct CDR3 sequences, roughly a sixth occurring once; the ten biggest clones make up around a fifth. Noted time point: newly diagnosed GD, antithyroid drugs for less than 3 months. There was RNA extracted from PBMCs, and the TCR library was made from it. Sequencing was performed on peripheral blood mononuclear cells (PBMCs), taken at new diagnosis, from a patient treated with antithyroid drugs. These receptors all come from a female donor with Graves disease.

This clonotype was observed at least ten times. The V gene is TRBV4-3, the J gene TRBJ2-3, with a possible D match to TRBD2 (6 bases). CDR1 is LGHNA and CDR2 is YSLEER in the germline V gene. The CDR3 loop spans 15 amino acids. Trimming left V 2 bases short and J 4 bases short, with 13 bases between. The CDR3 DNA sequence: TGCGCCAGCAGCCAATTTCATGGGGGGTCAGATACGCAGTATTTT. Translation: CASSQFHGGSDTQYF.

The chain is built from TRBV10-2 and TRBJ1-2, with D perhaps TRBD1 (5 bases). Germline CDR1 is WSHSY and CDR2 is SAAADI. CDR3 length: 16 residues. V was trimmed by 8 bases and J by 3 bases, leaving 22 bases between them. CDR3 amino acids: CASASGGGKNYYGYTF. The DNA of the CDR3 is TGCGCCAGCGCATCTGGGGGAGGCAAGAACTACTATGGCTACACCTTC.

This clonotype was picked up many times. This chain links TRBV5-6 with TRBJ1-5; D possibly corresponds to TRBD1 (6 bases). V lost 4 bases to trimming and J lost 6 bases, with 20 bases between them. The CDR3 has 16 residues. Germline lookup yields CDR1 SGHDT and CDR2 YYEEEE. The CDR3 nucleotides read TGTGCCAGCAGCGTGACAGGAATCAACGGGGGTCAGCCCCAGCATTTT. Translating it yields CASSVTGINGGQPQHF.

A remark on this clonotype: A far larger clone is a single base away, which makes a read error likely. This sequence joins TRBV12-3 or TRBV12-4 and TRBJ2-5; TRBD1 is a possible D gene (5 bases). This CDR3 comprises 16 residues. The V gene lost 0 bases and the J gene lost 11 bases, with 22 bases spanning the gap. CDR3 coding DNA: TGTGCCAGCAGTTTAGCGCCGTGGGGCTCCTACAATGAGCAGTACTTC. Translated, it gives CASSLAPWGSYNEQYF.

Many counts were recorded for this clonotype. This chain connects TRBV6-1 to TRBJ2-3; D is undetermined. The CDR3 is made up of 13 amino acids. Between the trimmed V and J ends, which lost 4 bases and 1 base, there was a span of 6 bases. Germline V CDR1 and CDR2: MNHNS, SASEGT. The CDR3 sequence: CASSGPGTDTQYF. The CDR3 region has the DNA TGTGCCAGCAGTGGACCCGGCACAGATACGCAGTATTTT.

This clonotype was counted at least ten times. The chain recombines TRBV20-1 with TRBJ2-4; 10 nucleotides match TRBD2. The trim removed 0 bases at V and 0 bases at J, leaving 8 bases unmatched. From germline, CDR1 is DFQATT and CDR2 SNEGSKA (reference sequence). The CDR3 loop spans 18 amino acids. Written as DNA, the CDR3 is TGCAGTGCTAGAGATGGCCTAGCGGGAGACCTAGCCAAAAACATTCAGTACTTC. Amino acid sequence: CSARDGLAGDLAKNIQYF.